A selection of T cell receptor beta chains follows, all from one sample in a study of control samples from healthy donors and cancer patients. Clones were read by immunoSEQ multiplex PCR, and TCRdb kept only the in-frame ones, dropping some. The sample includes roughly 84,000 clones, 91% seen only once; the top ten take 17%. Sequencing was carried out using blood. Source of these receptors: a man in his fifties or sixties in good health. Each CDR3 is given without its conserved first and last residue. Each record gives: J gene, V gene, CDR3 protein.

>TRBJ1-5|TRBV12-3/TRBV12-4
ASSLLGQPQH
>TRBJ1-5|TRBV19
ASSMRDPNQLQH
>TRBJ1-5|TRBV7-2
ASSLGTFNQPQH
>TRBJ1-1|TRBV5-1
ASSLADGGNTEAF
>TRBJ1-1|TRBV12-5
ASVLMGVSEAF
>TRBJ1-6|TRBV6-2/TRBV6-3
ASSRTGVRGNSPLH
>TRBJ2-1|TRBV18
ASSPGQVNNEQF
>TRBJ2-3|TRBV18
ASSPRAGGQDTQY
>TRBJ1-1|TRBV19
ASSLGNRGSNTEAF
>TRBJ2-7|TRBV11-2
ASSPDGGVTYEQY
>TRBJ2-7|TRBV5-6
ASSLEPRGSYEQY